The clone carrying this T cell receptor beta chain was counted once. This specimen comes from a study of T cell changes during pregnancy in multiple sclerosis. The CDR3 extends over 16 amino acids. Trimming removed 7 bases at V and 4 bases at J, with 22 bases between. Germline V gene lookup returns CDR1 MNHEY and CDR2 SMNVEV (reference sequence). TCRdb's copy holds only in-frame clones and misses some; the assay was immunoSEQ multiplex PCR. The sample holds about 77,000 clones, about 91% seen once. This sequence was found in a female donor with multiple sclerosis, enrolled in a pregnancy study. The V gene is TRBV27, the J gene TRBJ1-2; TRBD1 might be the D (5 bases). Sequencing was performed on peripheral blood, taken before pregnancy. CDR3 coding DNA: TGTGCCAGCACGAACCGATCCCCGGGGACTCTCTATGGCTACACCTTC. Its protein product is CASTNRSPGTLYGYTF.